Listed below are T cell receptor beta chains from one sample, sequenced in a study of T cells in localized non-small cell lung cancer. The repertoire was sequenced with immunoSEQ multiplex PCR; TCRdb's copy has only in-frame clones and lacks some. The sample consists of roughly 16,000 clones, about 88% of them appearing once. Sample: peripheral blood, taken before any cancer treatment. The receptors stem from a male donor at least 60 years old with stage I lung adenocarcinoma. The CDR3 runs from the conserved cysteine through the conserved F or W. Each record gives: D gene, clone size, V gene, J gene, CDR3 protein, CDR3 DNA. The D gene is left open where the match is weak. Rows give clone size only sometimes, using once, few, many, or a class for an expanded clone.

D gene: TRBD1
clone size: few
V gene: TRBV23-1
J gene: TRBJ2-5
CDR3 protein: CASSHSRGRGETQYF
CDR3 DNA: TGCGCCAGCAGTCACTCCAGGGGGCGAGGAGAGACCCAGTACTTC

D gene: TRBD2
clone size: .
V gene: TRBV18
J gene: TRBJ2-1
CDR3 protein: CASSPLRGEGYNEQFF
CDR3 DNA: TGTGCCAGCTCACCACTGCGCGGGGAGGGCTACAATGAGCAGTTCTTC

D gene: .
clone size: .
V gene: TRBV6-6
J gene: TRBJ1-6
CDR3 protein: CASSPYGRGNSPLHF
CDR3 DNA: TGTGCCAGCAGTCCTTATGGTCGAGGCAATTCACCCCTCCACTTT

D gene: .
clone size: .
V gene: TRBV7-2
J gene: TRBJ2-3
CDR3 protein: CASSDGGRDTQYF
CDR3 DNA: TGTGCCAGCAGCGATGGGGGGCGAGATACGCAGTATTTT

D gene: .
clone size: .
V gene: TRBV4-3
J gene: TRBJ1-2
CDR3 protein: CASSQDEQGTYGYTF
CDR3 DNA: TGCGCCAGCAGCCAAGATGAACAGGGAACATATGGCTACACCTTC

D gene: .
clone size: .
V gene: TRBV5-1
J gene: TRBJ2-6
CDR3 protein: CASSETGRPSGANVLTF
CDR3 DNA: TGCGCCAGCAGCGAGACAGGACGGCCTTCTGGGGCCAACGTCCTGACTTTC

D gene: .
clone size: .
V gene: TRBV13
J gene: TRBJ1-6
CDR3 protein: CASSLQHLKLSPLHF
CDR3 DNA: TGTGCCAGCAGCTTACAGCACCTTAAACTCTCACCCCTCCACTTT

D gene: .
clone size: .
V gene: TRBV9
J gene: TRBJ2-3
CDR3 protein: CASSVEAGTTDTQYF
CDR3 DNA: TGTGCCAGCAGCGTAGAGGCAGGGACCACAGATACGCAGTATTTT

D gene: .
clone size: .
V gene: TRBV28
J gene: TRBJ2-5
CDR3 protein: CASTGPGAGETQYF
CDR3 DNA: TGTGCCAGCACAGGCCCGGGGGCAGGGGAGACCCAGTACTTC

D gene: TRBD1
clone size: .
V gene: TRBV18
J gene: TRBJ2-1
CDR3 protein: CASSTSGGNGNEQFF
CDR3 DNA: TGTGCCAGCTCAACATCAGGGGGCAATGGGAATGAGCAGTTCTTC

D gene: TRBD1
clone size: once
V gene: TRBV6-5
J gene: TRBJ2-7
CDR3 protein: CASSRGQGYEQYF
CDR3 DNA: TGTGCCAGCAGTAGGGGACAGGGCTACGAGCAGTACTTC

D gene: .
clone size: .
V gene: TRBV9
J gene: TRBJ2-3
CDR3 protein: CASSVEYGSTDTQYF
CDR3 DNA: TGTGCCAGCAGCGTAGAGTACGGGAGCACAGATACGCAGTATTTT

D gene: TRBD1
clone size: .
V gene: TRBV27
J gene: TRBJ2-7
CDR3 protein: CASSLRDRGGYEQYF
CDR3 DNA: TGTGCCAGCAGTCTAAGGGACAGGGGAGGGTACGAGCAGTACTTC

D gene: .
clone size: .
V gene: TRBV11-2
J gene: TRBJ1-1
CDR3 protein: CASSLESYWGNTEAFF
CDR3 DNA: TGTGCCAGCAGCTTAGAGTCTTATTGGGGGAACACTGAAGCTTTCTTT

D gene: .
clone size: .
V gene: TRBV6-5
J gene: TRBJ1-5
CDR3 protein: CASSPVGVQPQHF
CDR3 DNA: TGTGCCAGCAGTCCGGTCGGGGTTCAGCCCCAGCATTTT

D gene: TRBD1
clone size: .
V gene: TRBV5-5
J gene: TRBJ1-5
CDR3 protein: CASSLGQGGQPQHF
CDR3 DNA: TGTGCCAGCAGCTTGGGACAGGGGGGTCAGCCCCAGCATTTT

D gene: .
clone size: once
V gene: TRBV21-1
J gene: TRBJ1-2
CDR3 protein: CASTPEGPYGYTF
CDR3 DNA: TGTGCCAGCACCCCTGAAGGGCCATATGGCTACACCTTC

D gene: .
clone size: .
V gene: TRBV4-2
J gene: TRBJ1-2
CDR3 protein: CASSQAPTGYGYTF
CDR3 DNA: TGTGCCAGCAGCCAAGCACCCACGGGATATGGCTACACCTTC

D gene: .
clone size: .
V gene: TRBV7-2
J gene: TRBJ1-6
CDR3 protein: CASSLDPGAPLHF
CDR3 DNA: TGTGCCAGCAGCTTAGATCCGGGAGCACCCCTCCACTTT

D gene: TRBD2
clone size: .
V gene: TRBV9
J gene: TRBJ2-5
CDR3 protein: CASSVGTSGGEETQYF
CDR3 DNA: TGTGCCAGCAGCGTAGGTACTAGCGGGGGGGAAGAGACCCAGTACTTC

D gene: TRBD1
clone size: .
V gene: TRBV29-1
J gene: TRBJ2-1
CDR3 protein: CSTNRGLYNEQFF
CDR3 DNA: TGCAGCACGAACAGGGGGCTGTACAATGAGCAGTTCTTC

D gene: .
clone size: .
V gene: TRBV28
J gene: TRBJ2-7
CDR3 protein: CASRPRDTSYEQYF
CDR3 DNA: TGTGCCAGCAGACCACGGGACACATCCTACGAGCAGTACTTC

D gene: TRBD1
clone size: once
V gene: TRBV9
J gene: TRBJ2-7
CDR3 protein: CASSVGQGYYEQYF
CDR3 DNA: TGTGCCAGCAGCGTGGGACAGGGTTACTACGAGCAGTACTTC

D gene: TRBD1
clone size: .
V gene: TRBV19
J gene: TRBJ2-1
CDR3 protein: CASSISDRGGNEQFF
CDR3 DNA: TGTGCCAGTAGTATCTCGGACAGGGGTGGCAATGAGCAGTTCTTC

D gene: TRBD2
clone size: .
V gene: TRBV29-1
J gene: TRBJ2-3
CDR3 protein: CSALGLAGGPDTQYF
CDR3 DNA: TGCAGCGCCCTTGGGCTAGCGGGGGGGCCCGATACGCAGTATTTT

D gene: .
clone size: .
V gene: TRBV28
J gene: TRBJ1-6
CDR3 protein: CASSVNAGASPLHF
CDR3 DNA: TGTGCCAGCAGTGTAAACGCAGGTGCTTCACCCCTCCACTTT

D gene: TRBD2
clone size: .
V gene: TRBV7-8
J gene: TRBJ2-3
CDR3 protein: CASSLTGGDTQYF
CDR3 DNA: TGTGCCAGCAGCTTGACGGGAGGGGATACGCAGTATTTT

D gene: .
clone size: .
V gene: TRBV25-1
J gene: TRBJ2-7
CDR3 protein: CASSDPREQYF
CDR3 DNA: TGTGCCAGCAGTGACCCCAGGGAGCAGTACTTC

D gene: .
clone size: .
V gene: TRBV6-5
J gene: TRBJ1-2
CDR3 protein: CASQGEGAGDYGYTF
CDR3 DNA: TGTGCCAGCCAGGGAGAAGGAGCAGGGGACTATGGCTACACCTTC

D gene: TRBD1
clone size: .
V gene: TRBV15
J gene: TRBJ1-5
CDR3 protein: CATSRDPGGWEPQHF
CDR3 DNA: TGTGCCACCAGCAGAGACCCAGGGGGCTGGGAGCCCCAGCATTTT

D gene: .
clone size: .
V gene: TRBV15
J gene: TRBJ2-7
CDR3 protein: CATSRENSYEQYF
CDR3 DNA: TGTGCCACATCACGGGAGAATTCCTACGAGCAGTACTTC

D gene: TRBD1
clone size: .
V gene: TRBV6-5
J gene: TRBJ1-6
CDR3 protein: CASSYGTGDSPLHF
CDR3 DNA: TGTGCCAGCAGTTACGGGACAGGGGATTCACCCCTCCACTTT

D gene: .
clone size: .
V gene: TRBV19
J gene: TRBJ2-5
CDR3 protein: CASSSTGGSETQYF
CDR3 DNA: TGTGCCAGTAGCTCGACAGGAGGCAGTGAGACCCAGTACTTC

D gene: .
clone size: .
V gene: TRBV7-2
J gene: TRBJ1-1
CDR3 protein: CASSWRSASTEAFF
CDR3 DNA: TGTGCCAGCAGCTGGCGGAGCGCGTCGACTGAAGCTTTCTTT

D gene: .
clone size: once
V gene: TRBV5-1
J gene: TRBJ1-3
CDR3 protein: CASSPTTGRNTIYF
CDR3 DNA: TGCGCCAGCAGCCCGACAACCGGGAGAAACACCATATATTTT

D gene: .
clone size: .
V gene: TRBV5-1
J gene: TRBJ2-7
CDR3 protein: CASSSLDSSYEQYF
CDR3 DNA: TGCGCCAGCAGCTCCCTGGACAGCTCCTACGAGCAGTACTTC

D gene: .
clone size: .
V gene: TRBV6-1
J gene: TRBJ1-4
CDR3 protein: CASSEGDEGEKLFF
CDR3 DNA: TGTGCCAGCAGTGAGGGGGATGAAGGAGAAAAACTGTTTTTT

D gene: TRBD1
clone size: .
V gene: TRBV4-3
J gene: TRBJ1-2
CDR3 protein: CASSQGALGGYGGYTF
CDR3 DNA: TGCGCCAGCAGCCAAGGGGCTTTAGGGGGCTATGGCGGCTACACCTTC

D gene: .
clone size: .
V gene: TRBV7-2
J gene: TRBJ2-7
CDR3 protein: CASSPSYEQYF
CDR3 DNA: TGTGCCAGCAGCCCGTCCTACGAGCAGTACTTC

D gene: .
clone size: .
V gene: TRBV5-1
J gene: TRBJ1-1
CDR3 protein: CASSLGGNTEAFF
CDR3 DNA: TGCGCCAGCAGCTTAGGAGGGAACACTGAAGCTTTCTTT

D gene: .
clone size: .
V gene: TRBV18
J gene: TRBJ2-7
CDR3 protein: CASSPGEFYEQYF
CDR3 DNA: TGTGCCAGCTCACCGGGGGAATTCTACGAGCAGTACTTC

D gene: .
clone size: .
V gene: TRBV7-7
J gene: TRBJ2-5
CDR3 protein: CASSLESGTQYF
CDR3 DNA: TGTGCTAGCAGCTTAGAATCGGGGACTCAGTACTTC

D gene: .
clone size: .
V gene: TRBV7-2
J gene: TRBJ2-3
CDR3 protein: CASSLSQPTTDTQYF
CDR3 DNA: TGTGCCAGCAGCTTAAGCCAACCTACCACAGATACGCAGTATTTT

D gene: TRBD1
clone size: .
V gene: TRBV7-3
J gene: TRBJ1-1
CDR3 protein: CASSLRLGQGEAFF
CDR3 DNA: TGTGCCAGCAGCTTAAGACTGGGACAGGGGGAAGCTTTCTTT

D gene: .
clone size: .
V gene: TRBV11-2
J gene: TRBJ2-1
CDR3 protein: CASSLDIGQGWNEQFF
CDR3 DNA: TGTGCCAGCAGCTTAGATATAGGGCAGGGGTGGAATGAGCAGTTCTTC

D gene: .
clone size: .
V gene: TRBV12-5
J gene: TRBJ2-5
CDR3 protein: CASSALVGETQYF
CDR3 DNA: TGTGCTAGTAGTGCATTGGTAGGGGAGACCCAGTACTTC

D gene: .
clone size: .
V gene: TRBV4-3
J gene: TRBJ1-2
CDR3 protein: CASSQDSAGSTSNYGYTF
CDR3 DNA: TGCGCCAGCAGCCAAGATAGCGCAGGTTCAACTTCTAACTATGGCTACACCTTC

D gene: .
clone size: .
V gene: TRBV7-2
J gene: TRBJ2-6
CDR3 protein: CASSPGNSGANVLTF
CDR3 DNA: TGTGCCAGCAGCCCTGGGAACTCTGGGGCCAACGTCCTGACTTTC

D gene: .
clone size: .
V gene: TRBV30
J gene: TRBJ1-1
CDR3 protein: CAWWAGTLNTEAFF
CDR3 DNA: TGTGCCTGGTGGGCCGGGACATTGAACACTGAAGCTTTCTTT

D gene: TRBD1
clone size: .
V gene: TRBV18
J gene: TRBJ1-5
CDR3 protein: CASSLGQGNNQPQHF
CDR3 DNA: TGTGCCAGCTCCCTGGGACAGGGCAACAATCAGCCCCAGCATTTT

D gene: .
clone size: .
V gene: TRBV7-9
J gene: TRBJ1-5
CDR3 protein: CASRGSGDQPQHF
CDR3 DNA: TGTGCCAGCAGGGGATCAGGGGATCAGCCCCAGCATTTT